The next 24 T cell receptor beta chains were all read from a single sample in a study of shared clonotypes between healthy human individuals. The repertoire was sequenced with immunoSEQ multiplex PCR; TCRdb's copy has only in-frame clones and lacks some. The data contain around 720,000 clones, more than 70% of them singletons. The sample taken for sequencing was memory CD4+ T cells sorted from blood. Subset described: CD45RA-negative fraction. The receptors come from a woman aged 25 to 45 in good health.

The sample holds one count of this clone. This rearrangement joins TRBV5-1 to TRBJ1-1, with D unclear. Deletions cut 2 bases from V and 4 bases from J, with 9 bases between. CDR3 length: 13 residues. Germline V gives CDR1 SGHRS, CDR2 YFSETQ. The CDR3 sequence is CASSFSVGTEAFF. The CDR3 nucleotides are TGCGCCAGCAGCTTTTCTGTTGGCACTGAAGCTTTCTTT.

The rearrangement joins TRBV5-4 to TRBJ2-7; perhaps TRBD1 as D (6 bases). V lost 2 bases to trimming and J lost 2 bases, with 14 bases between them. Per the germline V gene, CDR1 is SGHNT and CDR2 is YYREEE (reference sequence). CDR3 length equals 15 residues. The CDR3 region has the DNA TGTGCCAGCAGCTTAGGCACAGGGCCCCCCTACGAGCAGTACTTC. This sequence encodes CASSLGTGPPYEQYF.

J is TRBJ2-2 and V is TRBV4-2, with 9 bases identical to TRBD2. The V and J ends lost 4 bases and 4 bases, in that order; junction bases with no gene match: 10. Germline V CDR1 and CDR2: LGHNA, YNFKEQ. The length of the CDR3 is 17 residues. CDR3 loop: CASSRPAGGPGTGELFF. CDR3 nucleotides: TGTGCCAGCAGCCGGCCCGCGGGAGGGCCCGGCACCGGGGAGCTGTTTTTT.

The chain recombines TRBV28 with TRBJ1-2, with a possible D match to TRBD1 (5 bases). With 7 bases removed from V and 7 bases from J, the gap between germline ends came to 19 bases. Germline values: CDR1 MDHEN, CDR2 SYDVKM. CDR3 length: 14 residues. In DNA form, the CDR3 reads TGTGCCAGCACCCCTGCGGGGGGTACACTTGGCTACACCTTC. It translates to CASTPAGGTLGYTF.

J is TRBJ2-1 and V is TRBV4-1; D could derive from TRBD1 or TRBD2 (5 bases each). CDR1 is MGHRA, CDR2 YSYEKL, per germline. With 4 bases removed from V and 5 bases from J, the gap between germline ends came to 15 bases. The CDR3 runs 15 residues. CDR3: CASSPDGGTNNEQFF. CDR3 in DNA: TGCGCCAGCAGCCCCGATGGGGGAACCAACAATGAGCAGTTCTTC.

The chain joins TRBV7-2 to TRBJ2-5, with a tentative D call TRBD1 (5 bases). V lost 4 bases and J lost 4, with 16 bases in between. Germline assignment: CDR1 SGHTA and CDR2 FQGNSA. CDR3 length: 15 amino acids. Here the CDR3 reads CASSYSGRQGETQYF. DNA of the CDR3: TGTGCCAGCAGCTATTCTGGAAGGCAGGGAGAGACCCAGTACTTC.

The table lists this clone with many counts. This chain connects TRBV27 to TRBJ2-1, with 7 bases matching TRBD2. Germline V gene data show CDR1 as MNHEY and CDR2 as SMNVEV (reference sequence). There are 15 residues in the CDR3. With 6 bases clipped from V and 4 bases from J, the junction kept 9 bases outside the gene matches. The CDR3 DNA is TGTGCCAGCAGAAGGGGTGCGGGAGTTTACAATGAGCAGTTCTTC. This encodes CASRRGAGVYNEQFF.

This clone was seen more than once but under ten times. The CDR3 reads CASSLVQGSEPQHF. CDR3 DNA sequence: TGCGCCAGCAGCTTGGTGCAGGGCAGCGAGCCCCAGCATTTT. V usage is TRBV5-1 and J usage is TRBJ1-5; a weak D match, TRBD1 (5 bases). Between the trimmed V and J ends, which lost 0 bases and 8 bases, there was a span of 12 bases. CDR1 and CDR2 from the germline V gene are SGHRS and YFSETQ. The CDR3 extends over 14 amino acids.

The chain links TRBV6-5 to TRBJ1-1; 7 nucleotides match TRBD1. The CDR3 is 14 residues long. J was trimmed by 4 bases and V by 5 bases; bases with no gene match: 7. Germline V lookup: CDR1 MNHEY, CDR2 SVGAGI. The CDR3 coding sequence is TGTGCCAGCAGTGCCCCAGGGGGAAGCACTGAAGCTTTCTTT. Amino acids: CASSAPGGSTEAFF.

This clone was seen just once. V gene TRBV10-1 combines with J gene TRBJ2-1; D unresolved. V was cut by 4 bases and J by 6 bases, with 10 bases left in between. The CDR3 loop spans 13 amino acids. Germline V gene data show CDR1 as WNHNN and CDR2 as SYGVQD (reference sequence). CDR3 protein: CASSAGFGNEQFF. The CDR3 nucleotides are TGCGCCAGCAGTGCCGGGTTTGGCAATGAGCAGTTCTTC.

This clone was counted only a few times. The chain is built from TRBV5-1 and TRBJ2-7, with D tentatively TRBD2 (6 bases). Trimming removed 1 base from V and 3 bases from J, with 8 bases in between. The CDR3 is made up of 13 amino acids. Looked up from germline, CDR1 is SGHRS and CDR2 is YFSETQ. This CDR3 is CASSLSSGYEQYF. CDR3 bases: TGCGCCAGCAGCTTGAGTAGCGGCTACGAGCAGTACTTC.

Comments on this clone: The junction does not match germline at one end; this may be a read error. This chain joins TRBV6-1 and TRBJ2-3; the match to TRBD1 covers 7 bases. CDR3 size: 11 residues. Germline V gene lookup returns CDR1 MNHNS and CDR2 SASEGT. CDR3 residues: CASSSGTAPHF. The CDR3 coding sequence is TGTGCCAGCAGTTCCGGGACAGCGCCTCATTTT.

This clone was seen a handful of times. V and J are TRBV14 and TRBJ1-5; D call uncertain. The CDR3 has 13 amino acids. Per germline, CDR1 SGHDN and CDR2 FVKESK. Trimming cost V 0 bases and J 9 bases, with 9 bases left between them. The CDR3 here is CASSQDPAGPQHF. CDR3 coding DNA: TGTGCCAGCAGCCAAGATCCCGCCGGGCCCCAGCATTTT.

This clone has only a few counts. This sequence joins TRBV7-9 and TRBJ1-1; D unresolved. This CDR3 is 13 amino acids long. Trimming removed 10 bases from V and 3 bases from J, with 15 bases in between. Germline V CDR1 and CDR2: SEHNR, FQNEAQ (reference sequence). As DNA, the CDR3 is TGTGCCACTCAATATTCGGGAGACACTGAAGCTTTCTTT. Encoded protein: CATQYSGDTEAFF.

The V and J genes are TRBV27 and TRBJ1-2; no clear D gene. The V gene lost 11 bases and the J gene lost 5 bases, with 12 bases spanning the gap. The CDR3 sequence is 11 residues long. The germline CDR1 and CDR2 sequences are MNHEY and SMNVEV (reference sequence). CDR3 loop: CASGRGYGYTF. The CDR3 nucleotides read TGTGCCTCGGGAAGAGGGTATGGCTACACCTTC.

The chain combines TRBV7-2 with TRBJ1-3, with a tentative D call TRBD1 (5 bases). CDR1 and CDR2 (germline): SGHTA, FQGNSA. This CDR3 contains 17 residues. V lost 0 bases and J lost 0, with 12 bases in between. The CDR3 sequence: CASSLAGQIHSGNTIYF. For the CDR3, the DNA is TGTGCCAGCAGCTTAGCGGGGCAGATTCACTCTGGAAACACCATATATTTT. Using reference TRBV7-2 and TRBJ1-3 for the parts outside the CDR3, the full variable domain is GAGVSQSPSNKVTEKGKDVELRCDPISGHTALYWYRQSLGQGLEFLIYFQGNSAPDKSGLPSDRFSAERTGGSVSTLTIQRTQQEDSAVYLCASSLAGQIHSGNTIYFGEGSWLTVV.

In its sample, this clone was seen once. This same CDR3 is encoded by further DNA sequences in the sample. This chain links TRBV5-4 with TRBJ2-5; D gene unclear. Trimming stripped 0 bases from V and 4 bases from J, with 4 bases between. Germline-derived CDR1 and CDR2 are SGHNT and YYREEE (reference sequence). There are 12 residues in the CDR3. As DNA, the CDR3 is TGTGCCAGCAGCTTGGTGGGAGAGACCCAGTACTTC. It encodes CASSLVGETQYF.

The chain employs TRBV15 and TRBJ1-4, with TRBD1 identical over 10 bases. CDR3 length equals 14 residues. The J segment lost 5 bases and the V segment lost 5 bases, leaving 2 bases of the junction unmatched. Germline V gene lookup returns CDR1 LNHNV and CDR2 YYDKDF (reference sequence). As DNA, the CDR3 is TGTGCCACCAGCGGGACAGGGGCAAATGAAAAACTGTTTTTT. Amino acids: CATSGTGANEKLFF.

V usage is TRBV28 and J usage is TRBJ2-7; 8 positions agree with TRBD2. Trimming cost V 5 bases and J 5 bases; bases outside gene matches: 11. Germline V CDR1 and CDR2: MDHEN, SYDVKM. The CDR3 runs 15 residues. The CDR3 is CASSTSGTSSHEQYF. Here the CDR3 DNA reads TGTGCCAGCAGTACATCCGGGACTAGTTCCCACGAGCAGTACTTC.

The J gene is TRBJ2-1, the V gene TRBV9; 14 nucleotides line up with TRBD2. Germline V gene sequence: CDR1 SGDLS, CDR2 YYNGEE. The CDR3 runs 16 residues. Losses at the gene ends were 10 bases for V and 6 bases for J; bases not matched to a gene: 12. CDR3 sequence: CASGSSGTSGSNEQFF. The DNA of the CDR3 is TGTGCCTCCGGTTCCTCCGGGACTAGCGGGAGCAATGAGCAGTTCTTC. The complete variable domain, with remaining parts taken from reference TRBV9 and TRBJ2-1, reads DSGVTQTPKHLITATGQRVTLRCSPRSGDLSVYWYQQSLDQGLQFLIQYYNGEERAKGNILERFSAQQFPDLHSELNLSSLELGDSALYFCASGSSGTSGSNEQFFGPGTRLTVL.

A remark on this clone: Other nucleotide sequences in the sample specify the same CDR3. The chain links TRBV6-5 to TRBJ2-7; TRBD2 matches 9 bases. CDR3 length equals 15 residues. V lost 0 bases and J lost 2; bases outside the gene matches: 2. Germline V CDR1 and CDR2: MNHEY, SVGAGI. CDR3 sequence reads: CASSYSLAGPYEQYF. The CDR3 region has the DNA TGTGCCAGCAGTTACTCTCTAGCGGGACCCTACGAGCAGTACTTC.

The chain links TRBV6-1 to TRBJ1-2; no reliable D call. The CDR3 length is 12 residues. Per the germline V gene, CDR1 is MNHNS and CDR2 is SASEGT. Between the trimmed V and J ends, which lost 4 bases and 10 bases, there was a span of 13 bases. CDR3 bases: TGTGCCAGCAGTGCGACGTATAAGGACTACACCTTC. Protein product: CASSATYKDYTF.

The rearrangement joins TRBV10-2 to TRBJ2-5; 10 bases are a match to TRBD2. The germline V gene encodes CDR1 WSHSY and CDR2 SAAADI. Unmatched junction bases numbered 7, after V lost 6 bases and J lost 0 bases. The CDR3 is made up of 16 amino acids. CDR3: CASRRGGLAHQETQYF. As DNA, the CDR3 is TGCGCCAGCAGGAGGGGGGGACTAGCGCACCAAGAGACCCAGTACTTC.

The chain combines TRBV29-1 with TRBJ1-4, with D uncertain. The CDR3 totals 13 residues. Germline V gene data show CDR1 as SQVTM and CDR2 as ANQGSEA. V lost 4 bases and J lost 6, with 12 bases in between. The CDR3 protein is CSVATELDEKLFF. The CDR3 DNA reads TGCAGCGTTGCGACGGAGTTGGATGAAAAACTGTTTTTT.